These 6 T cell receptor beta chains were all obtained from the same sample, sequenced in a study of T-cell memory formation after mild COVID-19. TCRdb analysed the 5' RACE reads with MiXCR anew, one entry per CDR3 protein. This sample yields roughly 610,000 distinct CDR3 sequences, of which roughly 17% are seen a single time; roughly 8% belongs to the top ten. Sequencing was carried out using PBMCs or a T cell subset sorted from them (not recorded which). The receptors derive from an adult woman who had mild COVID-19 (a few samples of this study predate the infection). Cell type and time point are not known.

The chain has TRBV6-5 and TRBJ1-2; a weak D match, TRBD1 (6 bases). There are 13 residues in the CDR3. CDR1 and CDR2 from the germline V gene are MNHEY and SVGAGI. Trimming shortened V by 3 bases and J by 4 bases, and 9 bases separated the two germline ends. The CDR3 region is CASSYLDSYGYTF. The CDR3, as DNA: TGTGCCAGCAGTTATCTGGACAGCTATGGCTACACCTTC.

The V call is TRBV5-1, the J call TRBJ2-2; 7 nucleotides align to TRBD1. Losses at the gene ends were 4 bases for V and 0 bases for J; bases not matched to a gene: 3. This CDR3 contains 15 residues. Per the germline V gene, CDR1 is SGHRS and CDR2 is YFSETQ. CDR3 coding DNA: TGCGCCAGCAGCACCGGACAGGCGAACACCGGGGAGCTGTTTTTT. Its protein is CASSTGQANTGELFF.

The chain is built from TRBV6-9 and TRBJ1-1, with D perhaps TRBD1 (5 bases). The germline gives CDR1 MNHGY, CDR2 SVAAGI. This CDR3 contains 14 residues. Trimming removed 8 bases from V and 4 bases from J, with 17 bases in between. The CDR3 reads CASGGSSLATEAFF. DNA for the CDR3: TGTGCCAGCGGGGGAAGCAGTTTGGCCACTGAAGCTTTCTTT.

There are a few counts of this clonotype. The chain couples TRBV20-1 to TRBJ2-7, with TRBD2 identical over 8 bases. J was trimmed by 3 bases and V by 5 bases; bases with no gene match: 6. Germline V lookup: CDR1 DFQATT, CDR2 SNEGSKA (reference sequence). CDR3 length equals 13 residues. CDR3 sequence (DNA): TGCAGTGCTGGACGGGGGGGACTCTACGAGCAGTACTTC. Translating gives CSAGRGGLYEQYF.

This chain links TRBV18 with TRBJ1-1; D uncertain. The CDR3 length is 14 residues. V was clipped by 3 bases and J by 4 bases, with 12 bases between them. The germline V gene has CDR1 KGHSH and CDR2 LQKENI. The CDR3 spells CASSPGPAGTEAFF. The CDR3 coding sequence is TGTGCCAGCTCACCGGGTCCGGCGGGCACTGAAGCTTTCTTT. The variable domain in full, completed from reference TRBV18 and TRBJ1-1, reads NAGVMQNPRHLVRRRGQEARLRCSPMKGHSHVYWYRQLPEEGLKFMVYLQKENIIDESGMPKERFSAEFPKEGPSILRIQQVVRGDSAAYFCASSPGPAGTEAFFGQGTRLTVV.

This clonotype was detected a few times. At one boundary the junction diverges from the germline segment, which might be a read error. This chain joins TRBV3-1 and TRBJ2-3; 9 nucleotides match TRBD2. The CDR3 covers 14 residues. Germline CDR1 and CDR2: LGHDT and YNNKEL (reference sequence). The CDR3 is CASSQGAAVAGALF. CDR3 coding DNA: TGTGCCAGCAGCCAAGGGGCCGCGGTAGCGGGGGCCCTATTT.